Each of the 3 T cell receptor beta chains below was sequenced from the same sample in a study of beta chain features in type 1 diabetes. These receptors have no identified antigens. Overall study findings and caveats: TCRB CDR3s were moderately but significantly shorter in Type 1 diabetes patients in all four CD4+ subsets.

Expressed TCRB transcripts were sequenced because the isolated RNA had all been reverse transcribed beforehand. Clones were read by immunoSEQ multiplex PCR, and TCRdb kept only the in-frame ones, dropping some. The repertoire holds around 260,000 clones, with 20% to 25% as singletons. Sequenced: naive CD4+ T cells from blood. These receptors all come from a woman in her thirties with type 1 diabetes.

In its sample, this clone was seen a few times. The chain combines TRBV29-1 with TRBJ2-1; TRBD2 aligns across 9 bases. The germline gives CDR1 SQVTM, CDR2 ANQGSEA. The V segment lost 4 bases and the J segment 6 bases; nucleotides outside the gene matches: 10. There are 15 residues in the CDR3. The CDR3 DNA sequence: TGCAGCGTTGGGCCCGGGACTAGCCTGGGCAATGAGCAGTTCTTC. Translating gives CSVGPGTSLGNEQFF.

This clone showed up just a few times. V is TRBV11-2 and J is TRBJ2-1; 9 bases match TRBD2. CDR1 and CDR2 from the germline V gene are SGHAT and FQNNGV. CDR3 length: 16 amino acids. After removal of 5 bases from V and 8 bases from J, the junction contained 13 bases not matched to a gene. The CDR3 DNA follows: TGTGCCAGCAGCCACTATGCGGGAGGGCCCATCCATGAGCAGTTCTTC. Translated: CASSHYAGGPIHEQFF.

This clone was detected a few times. V usage is TRBV27 and J usage is TRBJ1-3, with 8 positions matching TRBD1. Unmatched junction bases numbered 6, after V lost 5 bases and J lost 0 bases. This CDR3 contains 16 residues. The germline V gene encodes CDR1 MNHEY and CDR2 SMNVEV (reference sequence). The CDR3 DNA reads as TGTGCCAGCAGTCCCTGGGACAGGTCCTCTGGAAACACCATATATTTT. This translates into CASSPWDRSSGNTIYF.